This entry lists 20 T cell receptor beta chains sequenced from one sample in a study of cytomegalovirus exposure and HLA in healthy donors. Sequencing was performed with immunoSEQ multiplex PCR; in TCRdb, only in-frame clones are kept and a portion is missing. The sample has approximately 160,000 clones; about 90% are singletons. Sequencing was carried out using PBMCs. The receptors derive from a woman aged 18-30 years in good health and CMV-seropositive.

This chain connects TRBV15 to TRBJ2-3, with 10 bases that match TRBD2. V lost 2 bases to trimming and J lost 4 bases; unmatched junction nucleotides: 6. Germline lookup yields CDR1 LNHNV and CDR2 YYDKDF (reference sequence). The CDR3 length is 16 residues. The CDR3 bases are TGTGCCACCAGCAGATTAGGGCTAGCGGGAGCAGATACGCAGTATTTT. Its translation is CATSRLGLAGADTQYF. The full variable domain, in which reference TRBV15 and TRBJ2-3 provide the parts outside the CDR3, is DAMVIQNPRYQVTQFGKPVTLSCSQTLNHNVMYWYQQKSSQAPKLLFHYYDKDFNNEADTPDNFQSRRPNTSFCFLDIRSPGLGDTAMYLCATSRLGLAGADTQYFGPGTRLTVL.

The chain employs TRBV6-1 and TRBJ1-2, with D possibly TRBD1 on 6 matching bases. Germline lookup yields CDR1 MNHNS and CDR2 SASEGT. Trimming took 0 bases from V and 2 from J, leaving 10 bases between them. The CDR3 sequence is 15 residues long. The CDR3 bases are TGTGCCAGCAGTGAAGCGGGGGCAGGGAACTATGGCTACACCTTC. It specifies CASSEAGAGNYGYTF.

This clone was counted once. The chain joins TRBV5-1 to TRBJ2-7, with TRBD2 as a possible D gene (6 bases). This CDR3 comprises 15 residues. Germline CDR1 reads SGHRS; CDR2 reads YFSETQ. V dropped 2 bases and J dropped 4 bases, with 16 bases sitting between them. The CDR3 DNA reads TGCGCCAGCAGCTTTTCCATGCGGGGAATTTACGAGCAGTACTTC. Translated, it gives CASSFSMRGIYEQYF.

The chain uses TRBV7-2 and TRBJ2-2; 13 bases are shared with TRBD2. The CDR3 covers 19 residues. Germline V gene data show CDR1 as SGHTA and CDR2 as FQGNSA. Trimming took 2 bases from V and 1 from J; bases not matched to a gene: 7. DNA of the CDR3: TGTGCCAGCAGCTTAAGAGGGACTAGCGGGGAGGGGAACACCGGGGAGCTGTTTTTT. This sequence encodes CASSLRGTSGEGNTGELFF.

This clone was detected a few times. The V gene is TRBV2, the J gene TRBJ1-5; D call uncertain. From germline, CDR1 is SNHLY and CDR2 FYNNEI. CDR3 length: 13 residues. Trimming cost V 1 base and J 4 bases, with 5 bases left between them. CDR3 nucleotides: TGTGCCAGCAGTGAAGTCAGGAATCAGCCCCAGCATTTT. It specifies CASSEVRNQPQHF.

This clone has just one count. This chain connects TRBV14 to TRBJ2-3; 11 nucleotides align to TRBD1. Germline loops: CDR1 SGHDN, CDR2 FVKESK. The V gene end was trimmed by 0 bases and the J gene end by 3 bases; junction bases not matched to a gene: 2. The CDR3 sequence is 16 residues long. CDR3 bases: TGTGCCAGCAGCCAAGATGGGACAGGGGGGACAGATACGCAGTATTTT. It yields the protein CASSQDGTGGTDTQYF.

Here the CDR3 reads CATSSDTGTVYGYTF. CDR3 in DNA: TGTGCCACCAGCAGCGATACCGGGACAGTCTATGGCTACACCTTC. The rearrangement links TRBV15 to TRBJ1-2; TRBD1 matches 7 bases. The CDR3 consists of 15 residues. From germline, CDR1 is LNHNV and CDR2 YYDKDF (reference sequence). V shed 3 bases, J shed 4 bases, and the junction held 8 bases outside the gene matches.

V is TRBV27 and J is TRBJ2-7; tentatively, D is TRBD2 (5 bases). The CDR3 runs to 16 residues. Trimming left V 0 bases short and J 3 bases short, with 15 bases between. Germline-derived CDR1 and CDR2 are MNHEY and SMNVEV (reference sequence). The CDR3 protein is CASSLSYSVLVYEQYF. The CDR3 DNA is TGTGCCAGCAGTTTATCTTATAGTGTACTAGTCTACGAGCAGTACTTC.

The rearrangement joins TRBV5-1 to TRBJ2-1; TRBD2 agrees at 10 bases. The CDR3 runs to 15 residues. The J segment lost 0 bases and the V segment lost 3 bases, leaving 0 bases of the junction unmatched. Germline V gene data show CDR1 as SGHRS and CDR2 as YFSETQ. The CDR3 protein is CASSSSGSSYNEQFF. DNA for the CDR3: TGCGCCAGCAGCTCTAGCGGGAGCTCCTACAATGAGCAGTTCTTC.

V usage is TRBV19 and J usage is TRBJ2-5; 8 bases fit TRBD2. The junction had 13 bases not matched to a gene; V was cut back by 10 bases and J by 3 bases. CDR3 length equals 15 residues. Germline values: CDR1 LNHDA, CDR2 SQIVND (reference sequence). CDR3 sequence reads: CATAPGPGREETQYF. CDR3 DNA sequence: TGTGCCACCGCCCCGGGGCCCGGGAGGGAAGAGACCCAGTACTTC.

This clone has just one count. This chain connects TRBV5-1 to TRBJ2-3, with D tentatively TRBD1 (5 bases). Germline lookup yields CDR1 SGHRS and CDR2 YFSETQ. The ends were cut back, 4 bases at V and 4 bases at J, with 19 bases in the middle. This CDR3 has 16 amino acids. This CDR3 is CASSPLSHRSADTQYF. For the CDR3, the DNA is TGCGCCAGCAGCCCCCTAAGTCACAGGAGTGCAGATACGCAGTATTTT.

The chain carries TRBV6-1 and TRBJ2-2; D is possibly TRBD1 (6 bases). Trimming took off 5 bases at V and 5 bases at J, with 9 bases between the two ends. Germline assignment: CDR1 MNHNS and CDR2 SASEGT. The length of the CDR3 is 13 residues. The CDR3 bases are TGTGCCAGCAGTAGTACAGGGACCGGGGAGCTGTTTTTT. It is translated as CASSSTGTGELFF.

V gene TRBV5-1 combines with J gene TRBJ2-7, with TRBD2 matching over 8 bases. Germline CDR1 and CDR2: SGHRS and YFSETQ. J gave up 5 bases and V 4 bases, and 8 bases lay outside the gene matches. This CDR3 region has 14 residues. This CDR3 is CASSTGLGTHEQYF. The CDR3 region has the DNA TGCGCCAGCAGCACGGGACTAGGCACGCACGAGCAGTACTTC.

V gene TRBV19 combines with J gene TRBJ2-7; 14 bases align to TRBD2. The CDR3 is 14 residues long. The V and J ends lost 7 bases and 5 bases, in that order; junction bases with no gene match: 4. CDR1 and CDR2 (germline): LNHDA, SQIVND (reference sequence). CDR3 protein: CASMGLAGVNEQYF. For the CDR3, the DNA is TGTGCCAGTATGGGACTAGCGGGAGTCAACGAGCAGTACTTC.

CDR3 nucleotides: TGTGCCAGCAGCCCAAGTATCCCAGGACTAGCGGGAGGGCCCTCTCTGGACGAGCAGTACTTC. Translation: CASSPSIPGLAGGPSLDEQYF. The genes are TRBV9 and TRBJ2-7; 15 bases align to TRBD2. This CDR3 has 21 residues. Germline V gene lookup returns CDR1 SGDLS and CDR2 YYNGEE. V dropped 4 bases and J dropped 5; count of bases not matched to a gene: 22. Together with reference TRBV9 and TRBJ2-7, the CDR3 gives the full variable domain: DSGVTQTPKHLITATGQRVTLRCSPRSGDLSVYWYQQSLDQGLQFLIQYYNGEERAKGNILERFSAQQFPDLHSELNLSSLELGDSALYFCASSPSIPGLAGGPSLDEQYFGPGTRLTVT.

The genes are TRBV27 and TRBJ2-7, with D unresolved. Trimming left V 1 base short and J 3 bases short, with 7 bases between. Germline CDR1 MNHEY, CDR2 SMNVEV (reference sequence). The CDR3 length is 13 residues. The CDR3 bases are TGTGCCAGCAGTTTATACAGCAACTACGAGCAGTACTTC. The encoded protein is CASSLYSNYEQYF.

This clone was detected a few times. The chain links TRBV9 to TRBJ1-2, with D tentatively TRBD1 (5 bases). This CDR3 region has 14 residues. With 0 bases removed from V and 4 bases from J, the gap between germline ends came to 10 bases. Germline V CDR1 and CDR2: SGDLS, YYNGEE. The CDR3 reads CASSVGQGVYGYTF. As DNA, the CDR3 is TGTGCCAGCAGCGTAGGGCAAGGGGTCTATGGCTACACCTTC.

This chain links TRBV13 with TRBJ2-3, with 8 bases lining up with TRBD2. From germline, CDR1 is PRHDT and CDR2 FYEKMQ (reference sequence). This CDR3 has 16 amino acids. J was trimmed by 6 bases and V by 5 bases; bases with no gene match: 13. The CDR3 reads CASSPSPSGSADTQYF. As DNA, the CDR3 is TGTGCCAGCAGCCCATCCCCAAGCGGGAGTGCGGATACGCAGTATTTT. The full variable domain, in which reference TRBV13 and TRBJ2-3 provide the parts outside the CDR3, is AAGVIQSPRHLIKEKRETATLKCYPIPRHDTVYWYQQGPGQDPQFLISFYEKMQSDKGSIPDRFSAQQFSDYHSELNMSSLELGDSALYFCASSPSPSGSADTQYFGPGTRLTVL.

This rearrangement joins TRBV29-1 to TRBJ2-7, with 10 bases identical to TRBD1. Trimming at V came to 6 bases and at J to 4 bases, leaving 6 bases not matched to a gene. Germline loops: CDR1 SQVTM, CDR2 ANQGSEA. This CDR3 is built from 13 residues. CDR3: CSVGSGQGYEQYF. The DNA for the CDR3 is TGCAGCGTCGGATCGGGACAGGGGTACGAGCAGTACTTC.

V and J are TRBV18 and TRBJ1-5; 7 nucleotides match TRBD1. V lost 3 bases, J lost 4 bases, and 6 bases stayed unmatched. The CDR3 covers 15 residues. Germline CDR1 is KGHSH and CDR2 is LQKENI. In DNA form, the CDR3 reads TGTGCCAGCTCACCTGGACAGGTGACAAATCAGCCCCAGCATTTT. Amino acid sequence: CASSPGQVTNQPQHF.